The clone carrying this T cell receptor beta chain was counted a few times. What it recognizes is unknown. This entry belongs to a study of CD8 T cells in ankylosing spondylitis. Study observations and caveats: Among TCR beta sequences, a motif of eight highly homologous variants appeared characteristic of ankylosing spondylitis blood. From matched ankylosing spondylitis synovial fluid, disease-linked clones were reportedly recovered at significantly enriched levels.

Quantitative 5'-RACE was performed with molecular barcodes, and it yielded the TCR beta libraries. MiXCR, run by TCRdb on the 5' RACE reads, gives a single entry per CDR3 protein. The sample has a few hundred thousand distinct CDR3 sequences, around 20% seen once. Sequencing input: blood, either unsorted or a sorted T cell fraction (not recorded which). The clonotype comes from a male donor with ankylosing spondylitis.

The CDR3 DNA sequence: TGTGCCAGCTCAGGTAGCGGGAACACAGATACGCAGTATTTT. It specifies CASSGSGNTDTQYF. The rearrangement links TRBV18 to TRBJ2-3, with 8 bases aligning to TRBD2. The CDR3 is 14 amino acids. The germline CDR1 and CDR2 sequences are KGHSH and LQKENI. J lost 2 bases, V lost 5 bases, and 3 bases had no gene match.